The 11 T cell receptor beta chains below come from one sample, sequenced in a study of CD8 T cells in ankylosing spondylitis. TCRdb re-called the 5' RACE reads through MiXCR, storing one row per CDR3 protein. The table lists about 130,000 distinct CDR3 sequences, 9.3% of them singletons. Material for sequencing was blood, either unsorted or a sorted T cell fraction (not recorded which). These receptor sequences come from a male donor with ankylosing spondylitis or in good health (not recorded which).

This clonotype was detected ten times or more. The rearrangement joins TRBV7-2 to TRBJ1-5; 9 positions agree with TRBD1. Looked up from germline, CDR1 is SGHTA and CDR2 is FQGNSA. Unmatched junction bases numbered 5, after V lost 5 bases and J lost 3 bases. The CDR3 consists of 15 residues. Here the CDR3 reads CASSADRGHNQPQHF. The DNA for the CDR3 is TGTGCCAGCAGCGCGGACAGGGGACACAATCAGCCCCAGCATTTT.

This clonotype was detected ten times or more. The J gene is TRBJ2-5, the V gene TRBV5-4; D possibly corresponds to TRBD2 (5 bases). There are 13 residues in the CDR3. Trimming pared 0 bases from V and 5 bases from J, leaving 8 bases between. The germline gives CDR1 SGHNT, CDR2 YYREEE (reference sequence). In nucleotides, the CDR3 is TGTGCCAGCAGCTTGGCTAGCAGGGAGACCCAGTACTTC. Translation: CASSLASRETQYF.

This clonotype came up many times. J is TRBJ2-5 and V is TRBV11-2, with D perhaps given as TRBD1 or TRBD2 (5 bases each). Germline CDR1 and CDR2: SGHAT and FQNNGV. This CDR3 contains 20 residues. Between the trimmed V and J ends, which lost 1 base and 4 bases, there was a span of 28 bases. The CDR3 protein is CASSLGGRGRSTSNRETQYF. CDR3 coding DNA: TGTGCCAGCAGCTTAGGAGGCCGGGGCCGCAGTACAAGTAATCGAGAGACCCAGTACTTC.

This clonotype has at least ten counts. The chain uses TRBV29-1 and TRBJ1-2, with 7 positions matching TRBD1. The CDR3 has 15 amino acids. CDR1 is SQVTM and CDR2 is ANQGSEA in the germline V gene. The junction had 12 bases not matched to a gene; V was cut back by 6 bases and J by 2 bases. CDR3 in amino acids: CSVSLNRGINYGYTF. The CDR3 DNA sequence: TGCAGCGTCTCACTGAACAGGGGCATAAACTATGGCTACACCTTC.

The gene calls are TRBV6-2 or TRBV6-3 and TRBJ2-4, with D tentatively TRBD1 or TRBD2 (6 bases each). The CDR3 runs to 20 residues. V was clipped by 5 bases and J by 0 bases, with 26 bases between them. The V gene's germline CDR1 is MNHEY and CDR2 SVGEGT. The CDR3 DNA sequence: TGTGCCAGCAGTACCCGGGACAACGTAGCGGCAACCCTAGCCAAAAACATTCAGTACTTC. It is translated as CASSTRDNVAATLAKNIQYF.

This clonotype was seen ten or more times. The rearrangement links TRBV3-1 to TRBJ1-2; D remains ambiguous. Germline V lookup: CDR1 LGHDT, CDR2 YNNKEL (reference sequence). The CDR3 runs to 13 residues. The V gene lost 4 bases and the J gene lost 4 bases, with 10 bases spanning the gap. The CDR3 protein is CASSRVTGYGYTF. In DNA form, the CDR3 reads TGTGCCAGCAGCCGAGTGACGGGCTATGGCTACACCTTC.

In this sample, this clonotype turned up a few times. V and J are TRBV20-1 and TRBJ2-1; 8 bases agree with TRBD2. CDR1 is DFQATT and CDR2 is SNEGSKA in the germline V gene (reference sequence). Losses at the gene ends were 7 bases for V and 9 bases for J; bases not matched to a gene: 11. CDR3 size: 13 residues. The CDR3 spells CSGQAGVEFEQFF. CDR3 in DNA: TGCAGTGGTCAAGCGGGAGTGGAGTTTGAGCAGTTCTTC.

The table lists this clonotype with a few counts. The chain joins TRBV12-3 or TRBV12-4 to TRBJ1-1; D not certain. V was trimmed by 6 bases and J by 5 bases, leaving 16 bases between them. This CDR3 region has 14 residues. The CDR3 sequence is CASRPGSLATEAFF. CDR3 sequence (DNA): TGTGCCAGCAGGCCCGGGAGTTTGGCGACTGAAGCTTTCTTT.

This clonotype occurred a few times. V and J are TRBV4-2 and TRBJ2-7; 10 positions match TRBD2. V shed 1 base, J shed 1 base, and the junction held 7 bases outside the gene matches. The CDR3 is made up of 17 amino acids. Germline V gene sequence: CDR1 LGHNA, CDR2 YNFKEQ. CDR3 DNA: TGTGCCAGCAGCCAAGGGCCTGGGACTAGCGCGTCCTACGAGCAGTACTTC. Protein: CASSQGPGTSASYEQYF.

This clonotype has at least ten counts. V usage is TRBV12-3 or TRBV12-4 and J usage is TRBJ1-1; possibly TRBD1 for D (6 bases). Trimming left V 3 bases short and J 4 bases short, with 9 bases between. The CDR3 is made up of 13 amino acids. CDR3 in amino acids: CASSFFRGTEAFF. The CDR3 bases are TGTGCCAGCAGTTTTTTCAGGGGCACTGAAGCTTTCTTT.

The V call is TRBV7-9, the J call TRBJ2-2; D is unresolved. Trimming took 10 bases from V and 1 from J, leaving 7 bases between them. The CDR3 spans 12 residues. CDR1 is SEHNR, CDR2 FQNEAQ, per germline (reference sequence). The CDR3 loop is CAIPENTGELFF. In DNA form, the CDR3 reads TGTGCCATTCCGGAGAACACCGGGGAGCTGTTTTTT.